Sequencing of this T cell receptor beta chain was carried out in a study of shared clonotypes between healthy human individuals. Study in general: CD4 naive cells filled three plates per donor, CD4 memory three, CD8 naive two and CD8 memory one.

Sorted-subset replicate PCR reactions were performed with about 200 ng DNA, corresponding to roughly 30,000 T cell genomes. TCRdb keeps only in-frame clones here, not all; method: immunoSEQ multiplex PCR. The sample contains about 180,000 clones, 90% to 95% of which appear only once. The germline gives CDR1 MDHEN, CDR2 SYDVKM. Trimming shortened V by 7 bases and J by 1 base, and 11 bases separated the two germline ends. The CDR3 loop spans 14 amino acids. Only one count was recorded for this clone. This TCR derives from a woman aged 30 to 39 in good health. This chain uses TRBV28 with TRBJ1-3, with no clear D. Specimen: naive CD4+ T cells sorted from blood. The subset is: CD45RA+ positively selected. CDR3 sequence reads: CASNTLGSGNTIYF. CDR3 in DNA: TGTGCCAGCAATACTCTGGGATCTGGAAACACCATATATTTT.